These 6 T cell receptor beta chains originate from one sample sequenced in a study of cytomegalovirus exposure and HLA in healthy donors. The PCR employed 60 Vbeta primers together with 13 Jbeta primers. Clones were read by immunoSEQ multiplex PCR, and TCRdb kept only the in-frame ones, dropping some. The data contain approximately 280,000 clones, roughly 90% of them seen just once; the ten biggest clones take up roughly 2.1%. Sequences were obtained from PBMCs. The receptors derive from a woman aged 18-29 years in good health and CMV-seronegative.

The V call is TRBV4-1, the J call TRBJ1-3; no reliable D call. CDR1 is MGHRA, CDR2 YSYEKL, per germline. The CDR3 totals 13 residues. Trimming cost V 4 bases and J 4 bases, with 8 bases left between them. CDR3 in amino acids: CASSLWAGNTIYF. For the CDR3, the DNA is TGCGCCAGCAGCCTATGGGCCGGAAACACCATATATTTT.

J is TRBJ1-6 and V is TRBV2; the D gene is possibly TRBD1 (5 bases). There are 13 residues in the CDR3. CDR1 is SNHLY, CDR2 FYNNEI, per germline. V was clipped by 7 bases and J by 5 bases, with 9 bases between them. The CDR3 sequence is CASTGEDNSPLHF. The CDR3 DNA reads as TGTGCCAGCACGGGGGAGGATAATTCACCCCTCCACTTT.

The rearrangement uses TRBV7-9 and TRBJ1-5, with 7 bases fitting TRBD1. The length of the CDR3 is 14 residues. V was pared by 3 bases and J by 3 bases, with 2 bases of the junction left unmatched. Germline V CDR1 and CDR2: SEHNR, FQNEAQ (reference sequence). Here the CDR3 reads CASSFDRDNQPQHF. CDR3 DNA: TGTGCCAGCAGCTTCGACAGGGACAATCAGCCCCAGCATTTT.

The V call is TRBV5-1, the J call TRBJ2-3, with D perhaps TRBD2 (7 bases). CDR1 and CDR2 from the germline V gene are SGHRS and YFSETQ. The V end lost 8 bases, the J end lost 0 bases, and 13 bases lay between the germline ends. The CDR3 spans 14 residues. The CDR3: CASHGGQSTDTQYF. The CDR3, as DNA: TGCGCCAGTCACGGGGGGCAAAGCACAGATACGCAGTATTTT.

The V and J genes are TRBV14 and TRBJ1-3; 9 bases are a match to TRBD1. V dropped 3 bases and J dropped 0; count of bases not matched to a gene: 0. The V gene's germline CDR1 is SGHDN and CDR2 FVKESK. The CDR3 totals 15 residues. DNA for the CDR3: TGTGCCAGCAGCCAGACAGGGGGCTCTGGAAACACCATATATTTT. Amino acids: CASSQTGGSGNTIYF.

This chain connects TRBV18 to TRBJ1-1; D uncertain. The CDR3 loop spans 16 amino acids. Germline CDR1 is KGHSH and CDR2 is LQKENI. Trimming left V 3 bases short and J 3 bases short, with 17 bases between. As DNA, the CDR3 is TGTGCCAGCTCACCCACCATGGGAGTCGGTGACACTGAAGCTTTCTTT. Translation: CASSPTMGVGDTEAFF.